This passage covers 4 T cell receptor beta chains from one sample sequenced in a study of T cells in Graves' hyperthyroidism and ophthalmopathy. Researchers took RNA transcripts and amplified the TCR beta CDR3 regions from them. HTBI primers drove first-round RT-PCR of the TCR CDR3. TCRdb re-derived calls from the multiplex PCR reads in MiXCR, one entry per CDR3 protein. Here the sample spans roughly 650,000 distinct CDR3 sequences, roughly a sixth being singletons. Sequenced input: blood. All receptors derive from a middle-aged woman with Graves' ophthalmopathy.

This clonotype appeared a few times. The chain combines TRBV2 with TRBJ2-1; D possibly corresponds to TRBD2 (6 bases). Germline V CDR1 and CDR2: SNHLY, FYNNEI. V lost 6 bases, J lost 3 bases, and 15 bases lay in between. There are 15 residues in the CDR3. In nucleotides, the CDR3 is TGTGCCAGCAGCCCCTTCGGGGGAAGCTACAATGAGCAGTTCTTC. Protein product: CASSPFGGSYNEQFF.

This clonotype was picked up many times. This chain uses TRBV3-1 with TRBJ2-3; D gene uncertain. Germline V lookup: CDR1 LGHDT, CDR2 YNNKEL (reference sequence). Trimming took off 0 bases at V and 7 bases at J, with 11 bases between the two ends. The CDR3 runs to 14 residues. The CDR3 spells CASSQDTLVNTQYF. As DNA, the CDR3 is TGTGCCAGCAGCCAAGATACCCTAGTAAATACGCAGTATTTT.

This clonotype was observed at least ten times. The chain recombines TRBV30 with TRBJ2-1; unclear D gene. Trimming removed 0 bases from V and 13 bases from J, with 10 bases in between. The CDR3 covers 11 residues. CDR1 and CDR2 (germline): GTSNPN, SVGIG (reference sequence). The CDR3 sequence is CAWSVALQQFF. The DNA of the CDR3 is TGTGCCTGGAGTGTAGCCTTGCAACAGTTCTTC. The full variable domain, rest sourced from reference TRBV30 and TRBJ2-1, is SQTIHQWPATLVQPVGSPLSLECTVEGTSNPNLYWYRQAAGRGLQLLFYSVGIGQISSEVPQNLSASRPQDRQFILSSKKLLLSDSGFYLCAWSVALQQFFGPGTRLTVL.

This clonotype was seen only a few times. The chain is built from TRBV4-1 and TRBJ1-3; perhaps TRBD1 as D (5 bases). The CDR3 spans 15 residues. Germline CDR1 MGHRA, CDR2 YSYEKL. Trimming left V 2 bases short and J 4 bases short, with 12 bases between. CDR3 sequence (DNA): TGCGCCAGCAGCCAAAGCACGGGGGGAGGAAACACCATATATTTT. Encoded protein: CASSQSTGGGNTIYF.